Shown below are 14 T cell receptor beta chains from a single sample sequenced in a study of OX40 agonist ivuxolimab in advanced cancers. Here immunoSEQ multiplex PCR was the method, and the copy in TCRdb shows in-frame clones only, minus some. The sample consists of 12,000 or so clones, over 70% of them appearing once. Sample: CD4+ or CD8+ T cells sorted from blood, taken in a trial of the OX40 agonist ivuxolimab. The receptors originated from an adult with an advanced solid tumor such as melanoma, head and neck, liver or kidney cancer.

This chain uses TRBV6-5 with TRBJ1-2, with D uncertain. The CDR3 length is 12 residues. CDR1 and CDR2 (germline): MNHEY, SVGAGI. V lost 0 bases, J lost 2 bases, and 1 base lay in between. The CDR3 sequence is CASSYSNYGYTF. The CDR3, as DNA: TGTGCCAGCAGTTACTCCAACTATGGCTACACCTTC.

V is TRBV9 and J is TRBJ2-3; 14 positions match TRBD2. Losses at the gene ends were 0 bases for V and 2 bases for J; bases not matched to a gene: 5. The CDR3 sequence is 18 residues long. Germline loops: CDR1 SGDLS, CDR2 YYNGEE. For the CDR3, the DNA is TGTGCCAGCAGCGTAGCCGGGACTAGCGGGAGCCCCACAGATACGCAGTATTTT. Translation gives CASSVAGTSGSPTDTQYF.

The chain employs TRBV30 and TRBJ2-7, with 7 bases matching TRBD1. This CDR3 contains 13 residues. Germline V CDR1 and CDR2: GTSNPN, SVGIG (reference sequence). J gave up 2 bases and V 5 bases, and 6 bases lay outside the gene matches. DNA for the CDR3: TGTGCCTGGGACACGGGACAGACCTACGAGCAGTACTTC. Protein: CAWDTGQTYEQYF.

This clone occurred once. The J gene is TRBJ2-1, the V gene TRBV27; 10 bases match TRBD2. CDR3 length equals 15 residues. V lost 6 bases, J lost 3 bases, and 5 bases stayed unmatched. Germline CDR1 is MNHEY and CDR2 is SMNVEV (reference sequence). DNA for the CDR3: TGTGCCAGCAGGGGGCCTAGCGGGGGCTACAATGAGCAGTTCTTC. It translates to CASRGPSGGYNEQFF.

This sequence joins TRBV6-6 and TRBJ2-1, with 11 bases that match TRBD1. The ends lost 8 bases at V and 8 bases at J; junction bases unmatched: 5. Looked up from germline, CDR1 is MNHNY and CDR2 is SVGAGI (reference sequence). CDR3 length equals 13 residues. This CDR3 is CASLRTGGDEQFF. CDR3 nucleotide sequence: TGTGCCAGCTTAAGGACAGGGGGCGATGAGCAGTTCTTC.

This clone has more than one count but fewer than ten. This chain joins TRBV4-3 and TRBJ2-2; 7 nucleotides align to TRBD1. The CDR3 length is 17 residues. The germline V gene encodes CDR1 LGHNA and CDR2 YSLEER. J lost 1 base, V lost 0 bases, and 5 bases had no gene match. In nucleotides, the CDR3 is TGCGCCAGCAGCCAAGATATGAGGGGGCAGAACACCGGGGAGCTGTTTTTT. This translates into CASSQDMRGQNTGELFF.

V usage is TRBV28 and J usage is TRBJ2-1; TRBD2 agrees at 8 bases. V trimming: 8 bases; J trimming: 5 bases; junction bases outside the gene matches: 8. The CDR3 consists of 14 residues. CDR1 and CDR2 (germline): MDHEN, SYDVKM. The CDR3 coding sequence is TGTGCCAGCCAAAGGCCCGGGGGGGACAATGAGCAGTTCTTC. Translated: CASQRPGGDNEQFF.

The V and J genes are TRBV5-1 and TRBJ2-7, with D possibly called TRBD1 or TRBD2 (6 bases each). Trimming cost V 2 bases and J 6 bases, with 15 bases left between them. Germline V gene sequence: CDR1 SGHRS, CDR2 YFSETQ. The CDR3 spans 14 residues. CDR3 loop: CASSFLGGAGEQYF. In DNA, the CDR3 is TGCGCCAGCAGCTTCCTCGGGGGCGCGGGCGAGCAGTACTTC.

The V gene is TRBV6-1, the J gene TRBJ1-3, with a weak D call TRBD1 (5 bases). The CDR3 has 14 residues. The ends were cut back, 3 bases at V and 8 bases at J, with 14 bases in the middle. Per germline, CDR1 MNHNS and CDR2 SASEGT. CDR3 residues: CASSDWGYEDTIYF. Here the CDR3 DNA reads TGTGCCAGCAGTGATTGGGGGTATGAGGACACCATATATTTT.

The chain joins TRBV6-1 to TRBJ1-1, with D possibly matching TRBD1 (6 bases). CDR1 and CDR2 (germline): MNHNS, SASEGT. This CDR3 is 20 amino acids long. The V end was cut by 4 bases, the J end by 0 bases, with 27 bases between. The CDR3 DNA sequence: TGTGCCAGCAGTGGGCCCCTTGGGGACACCTTAAGATGGGTGAACACTGAAGCTTTCTTT. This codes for CASSGPLGDTLRWVNTEAFF.

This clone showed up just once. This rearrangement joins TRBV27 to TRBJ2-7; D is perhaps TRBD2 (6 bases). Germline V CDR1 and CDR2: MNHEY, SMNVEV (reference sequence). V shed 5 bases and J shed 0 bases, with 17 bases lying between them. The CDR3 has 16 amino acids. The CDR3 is CASSLAGMEGSYEQYF. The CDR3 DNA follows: TGTGCCAGCAGTCTCGCCGGAATGGAGGGCTCCTACGAGCAGTACTTC.

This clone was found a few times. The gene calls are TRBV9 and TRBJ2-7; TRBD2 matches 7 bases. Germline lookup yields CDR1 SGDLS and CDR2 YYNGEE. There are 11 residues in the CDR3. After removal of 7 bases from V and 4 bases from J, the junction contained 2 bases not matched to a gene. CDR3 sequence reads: CASGRAYEQYF. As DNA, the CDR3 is TGTGCCAGCGGGAGGGCGTACGAGCAGTACTTC.

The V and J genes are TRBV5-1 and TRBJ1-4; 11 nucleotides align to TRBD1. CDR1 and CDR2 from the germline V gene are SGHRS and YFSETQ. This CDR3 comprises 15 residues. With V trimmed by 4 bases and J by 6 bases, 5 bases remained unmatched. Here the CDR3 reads CASSEDRGPHEKLFF. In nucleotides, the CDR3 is TGCGCCAGCAGCGAGGACAGGGGGCCGCATGAAAAACTGTTTTTT. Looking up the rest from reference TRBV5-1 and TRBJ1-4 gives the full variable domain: KAGVTQTPRYLIKTRGQQVTLSCSPISGHRSVSWYQQTPGQGLQFLFEYFSETQRNKGNFPGRFSGRQFSNSRSEMNVSTLELGDSALYLCASSEDRGPHEKLFFGSGTQLSVL.

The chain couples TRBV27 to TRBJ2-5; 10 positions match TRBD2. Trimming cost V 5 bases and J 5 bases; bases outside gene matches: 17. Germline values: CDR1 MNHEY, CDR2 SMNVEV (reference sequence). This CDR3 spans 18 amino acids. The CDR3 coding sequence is TGTGCCAGCAGTAGCCTAGCGGGAGCTTTGGTGGAAAGGGAGACCCAGTACTTC. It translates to CASSSLAGALVERETQYF.